The 24 T cell receptor beta chains in this list originate from one sample, sequenced in a study of T-cell reconstitution after alpha-beta-depleted transplantation in children. Preparation of the TCRbeta library was carried out with unique molecular identifiers. One entry per CDR3 protein, called by TCRdb with MiXCR from the PCR reads. The repertoire consists of about 610,000 distinct CDR3 sequences, with about 10% occurring once and the leading ten covering about 4.3%. Sequenced here: PBMCs from the stem cell graft donor, sampled from the stem cell graft. The origin of the receptors is a human donor who donated a stem cell graft to a child with acute myeloid leukemia.

This clonotype was observed a few times. This rearrangement joins TRBV29-1 to TRBJ2-2; TRBD2 might be the D (6 bases). V was cut by 4 bases and J by 7 bases, with 13 bases left in between. The CDR3 runs to 13 residues. Germline V CDR1 and CDR2: SQVTM, ANQGSEA. The DNA for the CDR3 is TGCAGCGTTGTGGTCGGGAGAAGCGGGGAGCTGTTTTTT. It translates to CSVVVGRSGELFF.

The CDR3 loop reads CAWKTGFEQYF. For the CDR3, the DNA is TGTGCCTGGAAAACGGGATTCGAGCAGTACTTC. The V call is TRBV30, the J call TRBJ2-7; perhaps TRBD2 as D (5 bases). This CDR3 has 11 residues. V was pared by 4 bases and J by 6 bases, with 10 bases between. Germline lookup yields CDR1 GTSNPN and CDR2 SVGIG (reference sequence). The variable domain in full, completed from reference TRBV30 and TRBJ2-7, reads SQTIHQWPATLVQPVGSPLSLECTVEGTSNPNLYWYRQAAGRGLQLLFYSVGIGQISSEVPQNLSASRPQDRQFILSSKKLLLSDSGFYLCAWKTGFEQYFGPGTRLTVT.

V usage is TRBV6-6 and J usage is TRBJ2-1, with D perhaps matching TRBD2 (6 bases). The germline gives CDR1 MNHNY, CDR2 SVGAGI (reference sequence). The CDR3 spans 13 residues. Trimming removed 4 bases at V and 10 bases at J, with 14 bases between. The CDR3 here is CASSFRLGLEQFF. The CDR3 DNA reads as TGTGCCAGCAGTTTTCGACTAGGCCTGGAGCAGTTCTTC.

The sample holds a few counts of this clonotype. The chain links TRBV20-1 to TRBJ2-1; the match to TRBD2 covers 9 bases. The V segment lost 8 bases and the J segment 8 bases; nucleotides outside the gene matches: 10. This CDR3 spans 13 amino acids. Per germline, CDR1 DFQATT and CDR2 SNEGSKA (reference sequence). The DNA for the CDR3 is TGCAGTTCAGCCCCTAGCGGGACCTATGAGCAGTTCTTC. Protein sequence: CSSAPSGTYEQFF.

This clonotype was recorded a few times. The genes are TRBV7-8 and TRBJ1-5; tentatively, D is TRBD1 (6 bases). CDR3 length: 16 residues. V was shortened by 2 bases and J by 2 bases, with 13 bases between the two germline ends. Germline loops: CDR1 SGHVS, CDR2 FQNEAQ. The CDR3 is CASSLLGQGGNQPQHF. The CDR3 DNA is TGTGCCAGCAGCTTACTGGGACAAGGGGGCAATCAGCCCCAGCATTTT.

This clonotype has a count of ten or more. The chain recombines TRBV6-2 or TRBV6-3 with TRBJ2-3, with 8 bases matching TRBD2. Trimming cost V 2 bases and J 4 bases; bases outside gene matches: 5. Germline CDR1 is MNHEY and CDR2 is SVGEGT. This CDR3 spans 15 amino acids. The CDR3 DNA follows: TGTGCCAGCAGTTACGAGGCGGGAGGACCAGATACGCAGTATTTT. This gives the protein CASSYEAGGPDTQYF.

The J gene is TRBJ1-6, the V gene TRBV30, with D possibly TRBD1 on 5 matching bases. The germline CDR1 and CDR2 sequences are GTSNPN and SVGIG (reference sequence). CDR3 length equals 14 residues. V shed 0 bases and J shed 7 bases, with 10 bases lying between them. The CDR3 DNA is TGTGCCTGGAGTGTTAGGGGTTTGAATTCACCCCTCCACTTT. It codes for CAWSVRGLNSPLHF.

The sample holds many counts of this clonotype. J is TRBJ2-1 and V is TRBV28, with 10 bases that match TRBD2. The CDR3 is 14 residues long. The junction had 9 bases not matched to a gene; V was cut back by 8 bases and J by 8 bases. Per the germline V gene, CDR1 is MDHEN and CDR2 is SYDVKM. CDR3 region: CASYTSGKPHEQFF. As DNA, the CDR3 is TGTGCCAGCTATACTAGCGGGAAACCTCATGAGCAGTTCTTC.

This clonotype has a count of ten or more. J is TRBJ1-5 and V is TRBV12-3 or TRBV12-4; D unresolved. The CDR3 is made up of 12 amino acids. With 4 bases removed from V and 7 bases from J, the gap between germline ends came to 8 bases. The CDR3 is CASSYGIQPQHF. The CDR3 DNA is TGTGCCAGCAGTTACGGTATCCAGCCCCAGCATTTT.

This clonotype came up a few times. This chain joins TRBV12-3 or TRBV12-4 and TRBJ2-5; a weak D match, TRBD1 (6 bases). The CDR3 is 16 residues long. The ends were cut back, 2 bases at V and 4 bases at J, with 17 bases in the middle. Here the CDR3 reads CASSLIPPTRGETQYF. Here the CDR3 DNA reads TGTGCCAGCAGTTTAATTCCCCCAACCAGGGGAGAGACCCAGTACTTC.

This chain joins TRBV7-3 and TRBJ2-2; D is unresolved. The V end lost 3 bases, the J end lost 5 bases, and 13 bases lay between the germline ends. Germline assignment: CDR1 SGHTA and CDR2 FQGTGA. The CDR3 totals 15 residues. CDR3 in DNA: TGTGCCAGCAGCTTGCCTCGGCTAGGGACCGGGGAGCTGTTTTTT. Its protein is CASSLPRLGTGELFF.

The chain carries TRBV7-2 and TRBJ2-5; a possible D gene is TRBD1 (6 bases). Trimming took off 2 bases at V and 2 bases at J, with 12 bases between the two ends. Germline CDR1 is SGHTA and CDR2 is FQGNSA. The CDR3 has 15 residues. The CDR3 DNA reads as TGTGCCAGCAGCTTACTGGGCAGGGGACAAGAGACCCAGTACTTC. It is translated as CASSLLGRGQETQYF.

The V call is TRBV20-1, the J call TRBJ1-3; D unclear. The CDR3 totals 13 residues. In germline, CDR1 is DFQATT, CDR2 SNEGSKA (reference sequence). V lost 1 base and J 10 bases, leaving 14 bases between the germline ends. CDR3 loop: CSARVSRRETIYF. CDR3 bases: TGCAGTGCTAGAGTATCCCGAAGGGAGACCATATATTTT.

The chain carries TRBV5-6 and TRBJ2-5; D may match TRBD1 or TRBD2 (5 bases each). Trimming took 4 bases from V and 1 from J, leaving 14 bases between them. Per the germline V gene, CDR1 is SGHDT and CDR2 is YYEEEE. The CDR3 covers 15 residues. CDR3 nucleotides: TGTGCCAGCAGCCACACGAGGGGTGGCCAAGAGACCCAGTACTTC. Encoded protein: CASSHTRGGQETQYF.

This clonotype has ten or more counts. This chain links TRBV12-3 or TRBV12-4 with TRBJ2-2; D possibly corresponds to TRBD2 (5 bases). Trimming pared 2 bases from V and 5 bases from J, leaving 18 bases between. The CDR3 covers 17 residues. CDR3 residues: CASSLYASRIGTGELFF. The CDR3 DNA is TGTGCCAGCAGTTTATACGCTAGCCGAATCGGAACCGGGGAGCTGTTTTTT.

This clonotype was seen more than once but under ten times. The V and J genes are TRBV27 and TRBJ2-1; tentatively, D is TRBD1 (5 bases). The CDR3 has 15 residues. Deletions cut 1 base from V and 2 bases from J, with 9 bases between. Germline CDR1 is MNHEY and CDR2 is SMNVEV (reference sequence). The CDR3 DNA is TGTGCCAGCAGTTTATTAGGGGAACCCTACAATGAGCAGTTCTTC. Translated: CASSLLGEPYNEQFF.

This clonotype was found many times. V usage is TRBV20-1 and J usage is TRBJ1-1; tentative D call: TRBD1 (6 bases). Germline V CDR1 and CDR2: DFQATT, SNEGSKA (reference sequence). The CDR3 extends over 15 amino acids. The germline V and J ends were trimmed by 4 bases and 1 base, with 16 bases remaining between them. In DNA form, the CDR3 reads TGCAGTGCTAACCGAGGCGGGGGCAAGAACACTGAAGCTTTCTTT. Translated: CSANRGGGKNTEAFF.

This clonotype was seen ten or more times. The J gene is TRBJ2-1, the V gene TRBV7-9; 8 bases line up with TRBD2. Germline V gives CDR1 SEHNR, CDR2 FQNEAQ (reference sequence). The CDR3 runs 14 residues. V dropped 3 bases and J dropped 10; count of bases not matched to a gene: 8. The DNA for the CDR3 is TGTGCCAGCAGCTTGGCTAGCGGGTTGTGGGAGCAGTTCTTC. Translating it yields CASSLASGLWEQFF.

The chain has TRBV14 and TRBJ2-5; D not certain. Trimming left V 1 base short and J 5 bases short, with 20 bases between. CDR3 length: 17 residues. In germline, CDR1 is SGHDN, CDR2 FVKESK. The CDR3 DNA is TGTGCCAGCAGCCAAGGCCGTGGGCGCACGAAAGGGGAGACCCAGTACTTC. Translated, it gives CASSQGRGRTKGETQYF.

This clonotype was recorded many times. This rearrangement joins TRBV18 to TRBJ2-3; no definite D call. There are 12 residues in the CDR3. Germline CDR1 is KGHSH and CDR2 is LQKENI. V lost 3 bases, J lost 6 bases, and 7 bases lay in between. The DNA of the CDR3 is TGTGCCAGCTCACCGAAGATCGATACGCAGTATTTT. As protein: CASSPKIDTQYF.

This clonotype occurred a few times. The chain employs TRBV5-1 and TRBJ1-1, with D perhaps matching TRBD1 (6 bases). The CDR3 has 13 amino acids. The germline V and J ends were trimmed by 7 bases and 1 base, with 11 bases remaining between them. CDR1 and CDR2 from the germline V gene are SGHRS and YFSETQ. The CDR3 region has the DNA TGCGCCAGCTACAGGGAAACGAACACTGAAGCTTTCTTT. This encodes CASYRETNTEAFF.

This clonotype was recorded at least ten times. The genes are TRBV15 and TRBJ1-1; maybe TRBD1 (5 bases). V dropped 3 bases and J dropped 10 bases, with 15 bases sitting between them. This CDR3 is built from 13 residues. Germline V gene sequence: CDR1 LNHNV, CDR2 YYDKDF (reference sequence). This CDR3 is CATSRDPRESAFF. CDR3 in DNA: TGTGCCACCAGCAGGGATCCCAGGGAGTCAGCTTTCTTT.

There are many counts of this clonotype. This rearrangement joins TRBV6-5 to TRBJ1-2, with D tentatively TRBD1 (5 bases). Germline V CDR1 and CDR2: MNHEY, SVGAGI. The CDR3 is 15 amino acids. V shed 2 bases and J shed 7 bases, with 17 bases lying between them. The CDR3 spells CASSYTSRVPAGYTF. The CDR3 bases are TGTGCCAGCAGTTACACCTCCAGGGTGCCGGCTGGCTACACCTTC.

The rearrangement uses TRBV19 and TRBJ2-1, with D perhaps TRBD2 (5 bases). Germline assignment: CDR1 LNHDA and CDR2 SQIVND (reference sequence). The CDR3 has 18 residues. With 0 bases removed from V and 0 bases from J, the gap between germline ends came to 15 bases. Here the CDR3 reads CASSIDSYEGSSYNEQFF. The CDR3, as DNA: TGTGCCAGTAGTATAGACTCCTACGAGGGAAGCTCCTACAATGAGCAGTTCTTC.